This TCR beta chain derives from a study of OX40 agonist ivuxolimab in advanced cancers. Whole-study context: As their treatment, patients were administered ivuxolimab, an agonistic anti-OX40 (CD134) antibody. Dose-escalation patients suffered from hepatocellular carcinoma, melanoma, renal cell or head and neck cancer. Broader study findings: Expanded clones were, on average, more numerous among CD8+ T cells than CD4+. Clonal expansion by week 6 occurred in CD4+ and CD8+ blood T cells (at 0.1 to 3.0 mg/kg).

On this clone itself: Its antigen remains unidentified.

Profiling relied on immunoSEQ multiplex PCR, and the TCRdb table lists in-frame clones only, not all of them. The table lists roughly 100,000 clones, around 85% of them singletons. Per germline, CDR1 MDHEN and CDR2 SYDVKM. This CDR3 has 13 residues. Trimming left V 8 bases short and J 0 bases short, with 8 bases between. The material was CD4+ or CD8+ T cells sorted from blood, obtained in a trial of the OX40 agonist ivuxolimab. The sequence came from an adult with an advanced solid tumor such as melanoma, head and neck, liver or kidney cancer. The chain recombines TRBV28 with TRBJ1-3; no clear D gene. The CDR3 spells CASLRGSGNTIYF. The DNA for the CDR3 is TGTGCCAGCCTCCGGGGCTCTGGAAACACCATATATTTT.